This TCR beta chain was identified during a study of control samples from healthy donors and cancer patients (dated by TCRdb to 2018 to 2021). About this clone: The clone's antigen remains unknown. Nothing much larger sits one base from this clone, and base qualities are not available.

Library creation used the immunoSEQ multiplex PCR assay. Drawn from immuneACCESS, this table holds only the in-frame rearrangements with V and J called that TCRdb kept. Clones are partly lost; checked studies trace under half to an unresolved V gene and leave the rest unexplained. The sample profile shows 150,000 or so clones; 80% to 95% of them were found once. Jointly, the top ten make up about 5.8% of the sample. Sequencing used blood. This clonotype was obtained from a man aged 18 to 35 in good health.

The DNA is as follows: TGTGCCTTTGGGGACATTTTCTACGAGCAGTACTTC. Its coded protein is CAFGDIFYEQYF. The V gene is TRBV7-9 and the J gene is TRBJ2-7, with a weak D call of TRBD1 (6 bases match). According to the germline V gene (reference sequence), CDR1 reads SEHNR and CDR2 reads FQNEAQ. The cysteine opens and the phenylalanine closes a CDR3 of 12 amino acids. Left in the record is the CDR3 DNA by itself, 36 bases read in frame from the first base. Relative to germline, V is 11 bases shorter and J is 3 bases shorter, with 14 bases between their ends.